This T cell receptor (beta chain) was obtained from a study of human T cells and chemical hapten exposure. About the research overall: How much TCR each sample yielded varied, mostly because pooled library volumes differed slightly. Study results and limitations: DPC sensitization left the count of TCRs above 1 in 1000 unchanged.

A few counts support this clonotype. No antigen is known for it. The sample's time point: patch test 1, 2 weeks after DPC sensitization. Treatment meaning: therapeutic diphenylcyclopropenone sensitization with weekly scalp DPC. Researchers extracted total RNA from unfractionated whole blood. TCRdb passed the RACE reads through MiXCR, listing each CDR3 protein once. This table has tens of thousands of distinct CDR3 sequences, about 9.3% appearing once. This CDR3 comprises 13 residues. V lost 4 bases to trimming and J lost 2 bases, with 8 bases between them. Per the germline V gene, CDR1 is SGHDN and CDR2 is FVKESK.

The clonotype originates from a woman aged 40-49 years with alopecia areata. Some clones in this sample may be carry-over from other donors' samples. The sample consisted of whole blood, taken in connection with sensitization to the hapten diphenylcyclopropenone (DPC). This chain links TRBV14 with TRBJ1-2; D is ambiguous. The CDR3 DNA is TGTGCCAGCAGCCGGGATCAGAACTATGGCTACACCTTC. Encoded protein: CASSRDQNYGYTF.